This T cell receptor beta chain stems from a study of OX40 agonist ivuxolimab in advanced cancers. Germline loops: CDR1 GTSNPN, CDR2 SVGIG (reference sequence). V was clipped by 2 bases and J by 7 bases, with 18 bases between them. The CDR3 has 15 amino acids. Study findings and constraints: At doses 0.1 to 3.0 mg/kg, CD4+ and CD8+ clones expanded.

About this clone itself: Its target is unknown.

Measured with immunoSEQ multiplex PCR; TCRdb has only the in-frame clones, and not every one. The sample lists some 69,000 clones; over 75% were seen once. This sequence joins TRBV30 and TRBJ2-1, with D unclear. The receptor comes from an adult with an advanced solid tumor such as melanoma, head and neck, liver or kidney cancer. This specimen consisted of CD4+ or CD8+ T cells sorted from blood, obtained in a trial of the OX40 agonist ivuxolimab. CDR3 sequence: CAWSFLRRDGNEQFF. DNA of the CDR3: TGTGCCTGGAGTTTTCTTAGGAGAGATGGGAATGAGCAGTTCTTC.